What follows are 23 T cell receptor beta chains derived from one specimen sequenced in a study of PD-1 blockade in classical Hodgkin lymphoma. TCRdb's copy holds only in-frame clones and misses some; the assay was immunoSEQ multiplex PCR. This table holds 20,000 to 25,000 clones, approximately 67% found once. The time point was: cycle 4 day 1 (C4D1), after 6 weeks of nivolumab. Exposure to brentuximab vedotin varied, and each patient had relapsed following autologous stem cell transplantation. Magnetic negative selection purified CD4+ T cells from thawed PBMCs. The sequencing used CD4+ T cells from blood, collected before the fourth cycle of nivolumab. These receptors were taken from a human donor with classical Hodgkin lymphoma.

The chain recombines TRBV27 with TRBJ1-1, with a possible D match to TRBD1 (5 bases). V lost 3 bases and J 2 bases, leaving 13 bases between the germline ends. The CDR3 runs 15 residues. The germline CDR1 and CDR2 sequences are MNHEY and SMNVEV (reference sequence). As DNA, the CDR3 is TGTGCCAGCAGTTTGATGGGGCGGGTTAACACTGAAGCTTTCTTT. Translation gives CASSLMGRVNTEAFF.

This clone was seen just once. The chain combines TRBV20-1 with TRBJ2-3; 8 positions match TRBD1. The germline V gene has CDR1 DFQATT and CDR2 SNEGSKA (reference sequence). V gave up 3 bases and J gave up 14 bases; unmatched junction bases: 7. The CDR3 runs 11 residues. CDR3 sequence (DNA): TGCAGTGCTAGCCAGACAGGGGTTGTGTATTTT. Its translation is CSASQTGVVYF.

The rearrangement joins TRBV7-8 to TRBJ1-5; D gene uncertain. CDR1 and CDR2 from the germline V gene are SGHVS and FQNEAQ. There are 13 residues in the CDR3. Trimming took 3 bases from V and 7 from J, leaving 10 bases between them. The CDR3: CASSFEARQPQHF. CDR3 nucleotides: TGTGCCAGCAGCTTCGAAGCCAGACAGCCCCAGCATTTT.

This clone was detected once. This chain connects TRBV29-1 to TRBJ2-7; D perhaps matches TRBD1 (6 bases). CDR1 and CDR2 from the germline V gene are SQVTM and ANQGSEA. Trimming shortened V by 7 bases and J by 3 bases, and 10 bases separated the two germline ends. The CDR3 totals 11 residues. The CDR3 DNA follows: TGCAGCGCTAAACAGGGCTACGAGCAGTACTTC. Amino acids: CSAKQGYEQYF.

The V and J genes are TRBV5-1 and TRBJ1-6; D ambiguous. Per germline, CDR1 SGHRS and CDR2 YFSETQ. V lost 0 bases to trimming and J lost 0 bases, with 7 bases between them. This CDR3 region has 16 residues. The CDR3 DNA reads TGCGCCAGCAGCTTGGATGGGAGCTCCTATAATTCACCCCTCCACTTT. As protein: CASSLDGSSYNSPLHF.

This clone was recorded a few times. CDR3 in amino acids: CASSQDFNQPQHF. CDR3 coding DNA: TGCGCCAGCAGCCAAGATTTCAATCAGCCCCAGCATTTT. The rearrangement links TRBV4-3 to TRBJ1-5; D call uncertain. This CDR3 comprises 13 residues. Germline V gives CDR1 LGHNA, CDR2 YSLEER. V gave up 0 bases and J gave up 3 bases, with 3 bases separating them.

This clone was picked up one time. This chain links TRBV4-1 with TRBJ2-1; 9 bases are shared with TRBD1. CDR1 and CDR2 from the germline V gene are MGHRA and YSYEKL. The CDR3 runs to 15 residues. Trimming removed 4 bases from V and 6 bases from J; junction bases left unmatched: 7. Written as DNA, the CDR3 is TGCGCCAGCAGCCTCTTGGGACAGGGATCCAATGAGCAGTTCTTC. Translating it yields CASSLLGQGSNEQFF.

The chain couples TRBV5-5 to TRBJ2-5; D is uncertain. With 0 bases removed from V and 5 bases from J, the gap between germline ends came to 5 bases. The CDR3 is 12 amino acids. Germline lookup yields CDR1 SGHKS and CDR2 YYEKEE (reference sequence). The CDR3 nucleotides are TGTGCCAGCAGCTTGGCCGCGGAGACCCAGTACTTC. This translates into CASSLAAETQYF.

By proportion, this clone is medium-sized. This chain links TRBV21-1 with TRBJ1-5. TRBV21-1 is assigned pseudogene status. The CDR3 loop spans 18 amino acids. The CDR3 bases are TGTGCCAGCAGCAAAGAAGTTCGGGCCATCCATAGCAATCAGCCCCAGCATTTT. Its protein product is CASSKEVRAIHSNQPQHF.

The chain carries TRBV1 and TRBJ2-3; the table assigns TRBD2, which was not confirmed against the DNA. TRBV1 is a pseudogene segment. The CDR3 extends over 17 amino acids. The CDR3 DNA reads TGCACCAGCAGCCAAGGCGGTGAGCGCCCACGCACAGATACGCAGTATTTT. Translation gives CTSSQGGERPRTDTQYF.

CDR3 DNA sequence: TGTGCCAGCAGGAGACAGGAGGTTCCCCCTTCAACTAATGAAAAACTGTTTTTT. Protein sequence: CASRRQEVPPSTNEKLFF. J is TRBJ1-4 and V is TRBV21-1; the DNA was not used to check the table's D call, TRBD1. TRBV21-1 is designated a pseudogene. The CDR3 has 18 residues.

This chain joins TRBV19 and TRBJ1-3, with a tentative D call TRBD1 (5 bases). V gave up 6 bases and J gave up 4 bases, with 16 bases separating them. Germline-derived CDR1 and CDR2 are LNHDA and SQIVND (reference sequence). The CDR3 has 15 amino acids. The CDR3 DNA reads TGTGCCAGTAGGGCCCAGACAACAGGCGGAAACACCATATATTTT. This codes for CASRAQTTGGNTIYF.

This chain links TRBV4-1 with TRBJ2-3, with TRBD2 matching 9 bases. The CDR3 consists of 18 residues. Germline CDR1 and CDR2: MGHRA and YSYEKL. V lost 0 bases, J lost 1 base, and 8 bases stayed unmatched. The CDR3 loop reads CASSQDPAGGIRTDTQYF. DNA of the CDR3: TGCGCCAGCAGCCAAGATCCAGCGGGGGGTATCCGCACAGATACGCAGTATTTT.

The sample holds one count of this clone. CDR3: CASSPGQGLGYTF. CDR3 nucleotide sequence: TGTGCCAGCAGCCCAGGACAGGGTTTAGGCTACACCTTC. V and J are TRBV5-8 and TRBJ1-2; 8 bases fit TRBD1. Losses at the gene ends were 4 bases for V and 8 bases for J; bases not matched to a gene: 7. Looked up from germline, CDR1 is SGHTS and CDR2 is YDEGEE. This CDR3 region has 13 residues.

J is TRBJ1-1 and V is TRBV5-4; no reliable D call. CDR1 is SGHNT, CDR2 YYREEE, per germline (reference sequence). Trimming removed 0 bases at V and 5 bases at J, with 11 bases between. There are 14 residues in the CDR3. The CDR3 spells CASSLGEFVTEAFF. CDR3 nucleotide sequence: TGTGCCAGCAGCTTGGGGGAATTTGTTACTGAAGCTTTCTTT. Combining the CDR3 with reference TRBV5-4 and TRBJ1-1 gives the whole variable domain ETGVTQSPTHLIKTRGQQVTLRCSSQSGHNTVSWYQQALGQGPQFIFQYYREEENGRGNFPPRFSGLQFPNYSSELNVNALELDDSALYLCASSLGEFVTEAFFGQGTRLTVV.

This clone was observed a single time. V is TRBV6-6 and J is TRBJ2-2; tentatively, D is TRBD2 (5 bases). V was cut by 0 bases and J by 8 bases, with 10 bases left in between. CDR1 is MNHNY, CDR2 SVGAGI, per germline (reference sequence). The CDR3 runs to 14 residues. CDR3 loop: CASSYSARGGELFF. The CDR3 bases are TGTGCCAGCAGTTACTCGGCCCGGGGAGGGGAGCTGTTTTTT.

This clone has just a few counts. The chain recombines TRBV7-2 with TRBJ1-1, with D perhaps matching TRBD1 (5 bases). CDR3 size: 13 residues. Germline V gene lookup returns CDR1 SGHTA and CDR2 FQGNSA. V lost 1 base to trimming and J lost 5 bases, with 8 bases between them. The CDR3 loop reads CASSLEGATEAFF. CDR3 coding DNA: TGTGCCAGCAGCTTAGAAGGGGCTACTGAAGCTTTCTTT.

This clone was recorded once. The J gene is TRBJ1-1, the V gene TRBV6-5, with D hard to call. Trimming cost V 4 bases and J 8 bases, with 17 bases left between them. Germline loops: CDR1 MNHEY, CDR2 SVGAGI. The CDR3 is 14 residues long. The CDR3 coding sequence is TGTGCCAGCAGTTTTTCTAATTGGATGCCGGAAGCTTTCTTT. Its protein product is CASSFSNWMPEAFF.

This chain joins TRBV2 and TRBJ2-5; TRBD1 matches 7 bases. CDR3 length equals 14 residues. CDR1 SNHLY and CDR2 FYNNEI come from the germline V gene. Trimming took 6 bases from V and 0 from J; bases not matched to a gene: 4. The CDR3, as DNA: TGTGCCAGCAGGGCGACAGGGAACCAAGAGACCCAGTACTTC. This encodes CASRATGNQETQYF.

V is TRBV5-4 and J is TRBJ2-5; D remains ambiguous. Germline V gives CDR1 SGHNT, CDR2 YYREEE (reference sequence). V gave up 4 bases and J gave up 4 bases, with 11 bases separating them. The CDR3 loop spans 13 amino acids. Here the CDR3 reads CASSLGGSETQYF. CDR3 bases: TGTGCCAGCAGCCTAGGCGGCTCAGAGACCCAGTACTTC.

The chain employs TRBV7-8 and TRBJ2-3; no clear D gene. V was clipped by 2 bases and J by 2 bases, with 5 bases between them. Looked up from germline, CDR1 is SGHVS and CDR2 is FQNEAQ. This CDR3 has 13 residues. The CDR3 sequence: CASSLWPTDTQYF. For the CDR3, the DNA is TGTGCCAGCAGCTTATGGCCCACAGATACGCAGTATTTT. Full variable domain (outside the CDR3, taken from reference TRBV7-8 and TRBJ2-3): GAGVSQSPRYKVAKRGQDVALRCDPISGHVSLFWYQQALGQGPEFLTYFQNEAQLDKSGLPSDRFFAERPEGSVSTLKIQRTQQEDSAVYLCASSLWPTDTQYFGPGTRLTVL.

CDR3 bases: TGCAGCGTTGAGGCGGCAGGGGCTTACGAGCAGTACTTC. This sequence encodes CSVEAAGAYEQYF. The chain couples TRBV29-1 to TRBJ2-7, with D perhaps TRBD1 (6 bases). CDR1 SQVTM and CDR2 ANQGSEA come from the germline V gene. The CDR3 consists of 13 residues. Trimming pared 3 bases from V and 4 bases from J, leaving 13 bases between.

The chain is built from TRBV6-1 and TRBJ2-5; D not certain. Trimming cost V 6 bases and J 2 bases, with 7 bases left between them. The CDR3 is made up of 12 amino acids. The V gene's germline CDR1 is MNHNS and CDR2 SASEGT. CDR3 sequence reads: CASSALQETQYF. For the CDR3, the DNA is TGTGCCAGCAGCGCCTTACAAGAGACCCAGTACTTC.